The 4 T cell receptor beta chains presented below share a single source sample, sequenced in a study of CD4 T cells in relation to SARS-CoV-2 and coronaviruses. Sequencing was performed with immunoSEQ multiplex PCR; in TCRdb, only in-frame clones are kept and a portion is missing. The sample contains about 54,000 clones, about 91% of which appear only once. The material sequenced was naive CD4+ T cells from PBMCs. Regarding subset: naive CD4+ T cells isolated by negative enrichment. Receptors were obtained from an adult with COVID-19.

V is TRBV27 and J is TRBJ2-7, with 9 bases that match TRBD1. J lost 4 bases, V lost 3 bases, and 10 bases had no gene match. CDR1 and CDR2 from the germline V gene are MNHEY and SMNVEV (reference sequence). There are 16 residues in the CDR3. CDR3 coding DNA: TGTGCCAGCAGTTTCCGGGGACAGGGCTTCACATACGAGCAGTACTTC. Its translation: CASSFRGQGFTYEQYF.

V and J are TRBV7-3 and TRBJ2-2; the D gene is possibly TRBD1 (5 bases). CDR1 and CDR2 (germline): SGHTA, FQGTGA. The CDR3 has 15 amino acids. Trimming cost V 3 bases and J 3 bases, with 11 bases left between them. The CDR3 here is CASSFGGADTGELFF. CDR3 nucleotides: TGTGCCAGCAGCTTCGGTGGGGCAGACACCGGGGAGCTGTTTTTT.

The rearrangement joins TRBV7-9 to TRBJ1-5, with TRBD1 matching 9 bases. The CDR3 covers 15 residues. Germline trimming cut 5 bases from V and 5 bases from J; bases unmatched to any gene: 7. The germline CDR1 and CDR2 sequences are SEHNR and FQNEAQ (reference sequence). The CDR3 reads CASSEDRGNHQPQHF. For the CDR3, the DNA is TGTGCCAGCAGCGAAGACAGGGGGAATCATCAGCCCCAGCATTTT.

The CDR3 is CASSPGGTVGYEQYF. CDR3 DNA: TGCGCCAGCAGCCCTGGTGGGACAGTGGGCTACGAGCAGTACTTC. The J gene is TRBJ2-7, the V gene TRBV5-1; 7 bases are a match to TRBD1. The CDR3 totals 15 residues. CDR1 and CDR2 (germline): SGHRS, YFSETQ. Unmatched junction bases numbered 10, after V lost 4 bases and J lost 3 bases.